The 29 T cell receptor beta chains reported below all come from one sample, sequenced in a study of circulating CD8 cells and anti-PD-1 response in melanoma. Using roughly 15 ng of total RNA, TCR libraries were made with the QIAseq Immune Repertoire TCR panel. TCRdb redid the calling of the reads with MiXCR, one entry per CDR3 protein. The profile shows 1,500 or so distinct CDR3 sequences, approximately 6.8% of them singletons. From live CD3+CD8+TCRalphabeta+ cells, four PD-1 and/or TIGIT subsets were sorted. Sequenced here: CD8+ T cells from PBMCs, sampled at baseline or after one month of anti-PD-1 therapy (not recorded which). The receptors were gathered from a human donor with melanoma.

Relative to its sample, this clonotype is medium-sized. The genes are TRBV27 and TRBJ2-1; TRBD2 aligns across 8 bases. The J segment lost 7 bases and the V segment lost 3 bases, leaving 11 bases of the junction unmatched. Germline CDR1 MNHEY, CDR2 SMNVEV (reference sequence). The length of the CDR3 is 16 residues. The CDR3 nucleotides read TGTGCCAGCAGTTTTGTCGCAGGCGGGAGGAAAAATGAGCAGTTCTTC. It yields the protein CASSFVAGGRKNEQFF.

In the case of this clonotype: A much larger clone differs by one base, so this may be a read error. The J gene is TRBJ2-1, the V gene TRBV27, with D possibly matching TRBD2 (7 bases). The CDR3 spans 15 residues. Germline lookup yields CDR1 MNHEY and CDR2 SMNVEV (reference sequence). The CDR3 sequence: CASIVRGGSYDEQFF. CDR3 nucleotides: TGTGCCAGCATTGTGAGGGGGGGCTCCTACGATGAGCAGTTCTTC.

This clonotype ranks as hyperexpanded. The rearrangement joins TRBV25-1 to TRBJ2-7, with a tentative D call TRBD1 (6 bases). The germline V gene encodes CDR1 MGHDK and CDR2 SYGVNS. The CDR3 has 14 amino acids. V lost 1 base, J lost 4 bases, and 11 bases lay in between. The CDR3 sequence: CASSESDSSYEQYF. The CDR3 DNA sequence: TGTGCCAGCAGTGAATCGGACAGTTCATACGAGCAGTACTTC.

This clonotype is termed medium-sized. The V call is TRBV7-2, the J call TRBJ2-1; 8 bases are shared with TRBD2. CDR3 length: 16 amino acids. The germline CDR1 and CDR2 sequences are SGHTA and FQGNSA. The V gene end was trimmed by 2 bases and the J gene end by 5 bases; junction bases not matched to a gene: 8. The CDR3 DNA sequence: TGTGCCAGCAGCTTAAGAGAAGCGGGGGTCAACAATGAGCAGTTCTTC. Protein: CASSLREAGVNNEQFF. The variable domain in full, with the rest retrieved from reference TRBV7-2 and TRBJ2-1, is GAGVSQSPSNKVTEKGKDVELRCDPISGHTALYWYRQSLGQGLEFLIYFQGNSAPDKSGLPSDRFSAERTGGSVSTLTIQRTQQEDSAVYLCASSLREAGVNNEQFFGPGTRLTVL.

This clonotype is medium-sized by share. The chain couples TRBV19 to TRBJ1-1; D may be TRBD1 (5 bases). V was cut by 5 bases and J by 6 bases, with 10 bases left in between. Germline V gene lookup returns CDR1 LNHDA and CDR2 SQIVND (reference sequence). The CDR3 is 12 amino acids. CDR3 DNA sequence: TGTGCCAGTAGTCAGCAGGGAGCTGAAGCTTTCTTT. Its protein product is CASSQQGAEAFF.

This clonotype has more than one count but fewer than ten. J is TRBJ2-7 and V is TRBV27, with 8 bases lining up with TRBD1. The CDR3 totals 16 residues. Germline loops: CDR1 MNHEY, CDR2 SMNVEV (reference sequence). V gave up 5 bases and J gave up 2 bases; unmatched junction bases: 11. The CDR3: CASSHFPGTGAYEQYF. DNA for the CDR3: TGTGCCAGCAGTCACTTTCCGGGGACAGGCGCCTACGAGCAGTACTTC.

This clonotype is deemed medium-sized (0.01 to 0.1%). The gene calls are TRBV29-1 and TRBJ2-2; D unresolved. CDR3 size: 14 residues. Germline V CDR1 and CDR2: SQVTM, ANQGSEA. Trimming stripped 0 bases from V and 2 bases from J, with 7 bases between. This chain's CDR3 is CSVEEGRNTGELFF. CDR3 in DNA: TGCAGCGTTGAAGAGGGTCGAAACACCGGGGAGCTGTTTTTT.

This clonotype is medium-sized. The rearrangement joins TRBV7-2 to TRBJ2-7; 7 nucleotides agree with TRBD1. Germline lookup yields CDR1 SGHTA and CDR2 FQGNSA. V lost 2 bases to trimming and J lost 0 bases; unmatched junction nucleotides: 16. The CDR3 spans 19 residues. The CDR3 is CASSLPTHSGTDSSYEQYF. The CDR3 bases are TGTGCCAGCAGCTTACCCACACACTCCGGGACAGACAGCTCCTACGAGCAGTACTTC.

This clonotype is medium-sized within its sample. The chain employs TRBV6-5 and TRBJ2-7; D may match TRBD1 or TRBD2 (5 bases each). V was clipped by 0 bases and J by 0 bases, with 12 bases between them. Per the germline V gene, CDR1 is MNHEY and CDR2 is SVGAGI. The CDR3 spans 16 residues. In DNA, the CDR3 is TGTGCCAGCAGTTACTCGTCCCCAGGGACCTCCTACGAGCAGTACTTC. This sequence encodes CASSYSSPGTSYEQYF.

The chain is built from TRBV2 and TRBJ2-3, with D hard to call. The germline gives CDR1 SNHLY, CDR2 FYNNEI. V gave up 0 bases and J gave up 8 bases, with 0 bases separating them. The CDR3 contains 10 residues. Written as DNA, the CDR3 is TGTGCCAGCAGTGAAGCTACGCAGTATTTT. Encoded protein: CASSEATQYF.

Sample share makes this clonotype large. The gene calls are TRBV20-1 and TRBJ2-7, with 11 nucleotides matching TRBD2. Losses at the gene ends were 3 bases for V and 2 bases for J; bases not matched to a gene: 6. The germline V gene has CDR1 DFQATT and CDR2 SNEGSKA (reference sequence). This CDR3 region has 15 residues. CDR3 sequence (DNA): TGCAGTGCTAGCGGCCTAGCGGGAGGAACCTACGAGCAGTACTTC. Its translation is CSASGLAGGTYEQYF.

Judged by abundance, this clonotype is medium-sized. This chain links TRBV27 with TRBJ2-1, with D perhaps TRBD2 (5 bases). V lost 3 bases and J 0 bases, leaving 6 bases between the germline ends. From germline, CDR1 is MNHEY and CDR2 SMNVEV (reference sequence). The CDR3 spans 14 residues. The CDR3 DNA reads TGTGCCAGCAGTTTGGGGAGCTCCTACAATGAGCAGTTCTTC. Translated: CASSLGSSYNEQFF.

Relative to its sample, this clonotype is medium-sized (0.01 to 0.1%). The chain has TRBV7-9 and TRBJ2-3, with D hard to call. The CDR3 covers 14 residues. Trimming took 1 base from V and 2 from J, leaving 7 bases between them. Germline assignment: CDR1 SEHNR and CDR2 FQNEAQ (reference sequence). The DNA of the CDR3 is TGTGCCAGCAGCTTAGACCATAACACAGATACGCAGTATTTT. This translates into CASSLDHNTDTQYF.

In this sample, this clonotype is medium-sized. CDR3 residues: CASSPRGRIGSPLHF. CDR3 bases: TGTGCCAGCAGTCCCAGGGGGCGCATAGGATCACCCCTCCACTTT. The chain carries TRBV27 and TRBJ1-6; 8 bases align to TRBD1. J gave up 10 bases and V 5 bases, and 10 bases lay outside the gene matches. CDR3 length: 15 amino acids. Germline assignment: CDR1 MNHEY and CDR2 SMNVEV (reference sequence).

With regard to this clonotype: This may come from a read error, since a much larger clone is one base off. The chain combines TRBV28 with TRBJ2-5, with a weak D call TRBD2 (5 bases). The ends were cut back, 4 bases at V and 6 bases at J, with 18 bases in the middle. Germline CDR1 MDHEN, CDR2 SYDVKM. The CDR3 contains 15 residues. The chain's CDR3 is CASSSPGKGEKTQYF. CDR3 DNA sequence: TGTGCCAGCAGTTCCCCGGGAAAGGGTGAGAAGACCCAGTACTTC.

This clonotype is labeled medium-sized (0.01 to 0.1%). The V and J genes are TRBV29-1 and TRBJ2-1; D possibly uses TRBD1 or TRBD2 (5 bases each). Germline V lookup: CDR1 SQVTM, CDR2 ANQGSEA. The CDR3 sequence is 13 residues long. Deletions cut 8 bases from V and 9 bases from J, with 20 bases between. For the CDR3, the DNA is TGCAGCTTCCCGAGGGGCAGATCGGGTGAGCAGTTCTTC. Translated: CSFPRGRSGEQFF.

The V gene is TRBV12-3 or TRBV12-4, the J gene TRBJ1-2; 8 positions agree with TRBD1. This CDR3 is built from 17 residues. Losses at the gene ends were 4 bases for V and 0 bases for J; bases not matched to a gene: 10. In nucleotides, the CDR3 is TGTGCCAGCAGTTCCGGGACAGGAGCTGGTGCTAACTATGGCTACACCTTC. It translates to CASSSGTGAGANYGYTF.

Regarding this clonotype: Its ends do not fully match the called genes, so a read error is possible. V usage is TRBV13 and J usage is TRBJ2-3, with D hard to call. Germline V lookup: CDR1 PRHDT, CDR2 FYEKMQ (reference sequence). The CDR3 sequence is 14 residues long. In DNA, the CDR3 is TGTGCCTGCAGCTTAGGCTCTGGGGCAGATACGCAGTATTTT. This translates into CACSLGSGADTQYF.

This clonotype is large within its sample. The chain has TRBV7-8 and TRBJ2-7, with 10 bases lining up with TRBD2. The J segment lost 3 bases and the V segment lost 7 bases, leaving 9 bases of the junction unmatched. The CDR3 has 15 amino acids. Germline CDR1 SGHVS, CDR2 FQNEAQ. CDR3 amino acids: CASTPSGGAYYEQYF. DNA of the CDR3: TGTGCCAGCACCCCAAGCGGGGGGGCCTACTACGAGCAGTACTTC.

By share, this clonotype counts as medium-sized. At one end the junction does not follow the germline gene, possibly because of a read error. This chain joins TRBV24-1 and TRBJ1-6, with 7 bases fitting TRBD1. Germline CDR1 is KGHDR and CDR2 is SFDVKD. This CDR3 has 14 amino acids. CDR3 bases: TGTGCCACCACCTCAGGACAGGTCCAGCTGGCTATAGACTTT. It encodes CATTSGQVQLAIDF.

This clonotype is medium-sized in the sample. The chain combines TRBV24-1 with TRBJ2-3; D unresolved. V was clipped by 3 bases and J by 3 bases, with 6 bases between them. Germline V gene sequence: CDR1 KGHDR, CDR2 SFDVKD. The CDR3 loop spans 13 amino acids. The CDR3 loop reads CATSDAETDTQYF. In DNA, the CDR3 is TGTGCCACCAGTGATGCAGAGACAGATACGCAGTATTTT.

This clonotype is judged medium-sized. V and J are TRBV28 and TRBJ2-3; 10 positions agree with TRBD2. CDR3 size: 16 residues. Unmatched junction bases numbered 9, after V lost 3 bases and J lost 6 bases. Germline values: CDR1 MDHEN, CDR2 SYDVKM. CDR3 DNA sequence: TGTGCCAGCAGTTTTGTTGGGACTAGCGAGGTGGATACGCAGTATTTT. It yields the protein CASSFVGTSEVDTQYF. The whole variable domain, filled in from reference TRBV28 and TRBJ2-3, reads DVKVTQSSRYLVKRTGEKVFLECVQDMDHENMFWYRQDPGLGLRLIYFSYDVKMKEKGDIPEGYSVSREKKERFSLILESASTNQTSMYLCASSFVGTSEVDTQYFGPGTRLTVL.

This clonotype appeared a few times. This chain links TRBV12-3 or TRBV12-4 with TRBJ2-1; 9 bases align to TRBD1. V was pared by 2 bases and J by 6 bases, with 5 bases of the junction left unmatched. The CDR3 loop spans 15 amino acids. CDR3: CASSLTGGSVNEQFF. The CDR3 bases are TGTGCCAGCAGTTTAACAGGGGGCTCCGTCAATGAGCAGTTCTTC.

By frequency in the sample, this clonotype is medium-sized. The V and J genes are TRBV25-1 and TRBJ1-4; D gene ambiguous. The CDR3 is made up of 15 amino acids. The V end lost 3 bases, the J end lost 0 bases, and 8 bases lay between the germline ends. Germline assignment: CDR1 MGHDK and CDR2 SYGVNS. The CDR3 loop reads CASSDDGATNEKLFF. The CDR3 DNA follows: TGTGCCAGCAGTGATGATGGCGCAACTAATGAAAAACTGTTTTTT.

This clonotype is large in the sample. The chain combines TRBV28 with TRBJ1-4; no firm D call. The germline gives CDR1 MDHEN, CDR2 SYDVKM. Trimming removed 5 bases from V and 0 bases from J, with 7 bases in between. This CDR3 has 14 residues. CDR3 sequence reads: CASSPIATNEKLFF. CDR3 nucleotides: TGTGCCAGCAGTCCCATTGCAACTAATGAAAAACTGTTTTTT.

The CDR3 coding sequence is TGTGCCAGCGAATCCCGTCCGGTTTATAGCAATCAGCCCCAGCATTTT. Its protein is CASESRPVYSNQPQHF. The chain couples TRBV2 to TRBJ1-5; D not certain. Trimming took 8 bases from V and 0 from J, leaving 17 bases between them. Germline CDR1 is SNHLY and CDR2 is FYNNEI. The CDR3 extends over 16 amino acids.

This chain links TRBV7-9 with TRBJ2-7; 12 bases agree with TRBD1. This CDR3 region has 14 residues. Trimming cost V 8 bases and J 6 bases; bases outside gene matches: 8. Germline V CDR1 and CDR2: SEHNR, FQNEAQ (reference sequence). This CDR3 is CASSQGTGGFEQYF. Written as DNA, the CDR3 is TGTGCCAGCTCCCAAGGGACAGGGGGCTTCGAGCAGTACTTC.

In its sample, this clonotype was seen a few times. It may be a read error: a sequence one base away is much more abundant. The chain uses TRBV27 and TRBJ2-7; D gene uncertain. This CDR3 contains 16 residues. CDR1 and CDR2 from the germline V gene are MNHEY and SMNVEV (reference sequence). The CDR3 protein is CASSPRAGGSSYGQYF. Here the CDR3 DNA reads TGTGCCAGCAGTCCCCGGGCCGGCGGAAGCTCCTACGGGCAGTACTTC.

Here the CDR3 reads CASMWTGERTTEAFF. The CDR3 nucleotides are TGTGCCAGTATGTGGACAGGGGAGAGGACCACTGAAGCTTTCTTT. The chain recombines TRBV19 with TRBJ1-1; 9 bases agree with TRBD1. The junction had 10 bases not matched to a gene; V was cut back by 7 bases and J by 4 bases. The germline V gene has CDR1 LNHDA and CDR2 SQIVND (reference sequence). This CDR3 comprises 15 residues.